This is a list of T cell receptor beta chains from one sample in a study of blood T cell repertoires in COVID-19. Method: immunoSEQ multiplex PCR; TCRdb's copy keeps in-frame clones and lacks some. The sample holds some 530,000 clones, 80% to 90% seen once. The sample consisted of peripheral blood. These receptor sequences come from a human donor in a cohort sampled during active COVID-19. The CDR3 runs from the conserved cysteine through the conserved F or W. The order of the fields is D gene, J gene, V gene, clone size, CDR3 protein, CDR3 DNA. A D gene is named only where the DNA matches it firmly. The size of a clone is reported for some rows only, either as once, few or many, or as a class for expanded clones.

TRBD2	TRBJ2-3	TRBV5-4	-	CASSPPTLAGGDTQYF	TGTGCCAGCAGCCCACCAACCCTAGCGGGAGGAGATACGCAGTATTTT
TRBD1	TRBJ1-5	TRBV13	-	CASSLNGQGAQPQHF	TGTGCCAGCAGCCTGAACGGACAGGGGGCCCAGCCCCAGCATTTT
TRBD2	TRBJ2-2	TRBV6-1	-	CASSDKGREGELFF	TGTGCCAGCAGTGACAAGGGGCGGGAGGGGGAGCTGTTTTTT
TRBD2	TRBJ2-2	TRBV4-2	many	CASSQTSAGTGELFF	TGTGCCAGCAGCCAAACTAGCGCTGGCACCGGGGAGCTGTTTTTT
TRBD1	TRBJ2-7	TRBV28	-	CASSFGTGGPPSSYEQYF	TGTGCCAGCAGTTTTGGGACAGGGGGCCCTCCCTCCTCCTACGAGCAGTACTTC
-	TRBJ2-7	TRBV7-9	-	CASSFFTYEQYF	TGTGCCAGCAGCTTTTTTACCTACGAGCAGTACTTC
-	TRBJ2-2	TRBV5-1	-	CASSRDTGELFF	TGCGCCAGCAGCCGAGACACCGGGGAGCTGTTTTTT
-	TRBJ1-1	TRBV9	-	CASSAQVRNTEAFF	TGTGCCAGCAGCGCACAGGTCAGGAACACTGAAGCTTTCTTT
TRBD1	TRBJ1-6	TRBV6-5	-	CASSYSRRTGGSPLHF	TGTGCCAGCAGTTACTCGAGAAGGACAGGGGGGTCACCCCTCCACTTT
TRBD1	TRBJ2-7	TRBV5-5	many	CASSFRDRGTYEQYF	TGTGCCAGCAGCTTCCGGGACAGGGGGACCTACGAGCAGTACTTC
-	TRBJ1-5	TRBV7-2	-	CASSSQGRGNQPQHF	TGTGCCAGCAGCTCACAGGGAAGGGGAAATCAGCCCCAGCATTTT
-	TRBJ1-2	TRBV28	-	CASSLPAPTDGYTF	TGTGCCAGCAGTTTACCCGCCCCGACAGATGGCTACACCTTC
-	TRBJ2-6	TRBV5-6	-	CASSYLDRVLTF	TGTGCCAGCAGCTACCTTGACAGGGTCCTGACTTTC
-	TRBJ1-1	TRBV19	-	CASTYREGNTEAFF	TGTGCCAGTACCTACAGGGAGGGCAACACTGAAGCTTTCTTT
TRBD2	TRBJ2-2	TRBV5-1	-	CASSSELSGILTGELFF	TGCGCCAGCAGCTCCGAATTAAGCGGGATCCTCACCGGGGAGCTGTTTTTT
-	TRBJ2-1	TRBV30	-	CAWRPRRDEQFF	TGTGCCTGGAGACCCCGTCGCGATGAGCAGTTCTTC
-	TRBJ2-2	TRBV9	-	CASSVDGGLPSGELFF	TGTGCCAGCAGCGTAGACGGGGGTTTACCCTCCGGGGAGCTGTTTTTT
TRBD2	TRBJ2-7	TRBV5-1	-	CASSPGASGREEQYF	TGCGCCAGCAGCCCTGGGGCTAGCGGGAGGGAAGAGCAGTACTTC
-	TRBJ2-1	TRBV5-5	-	CASSLAPDYNEQFF	TGTGCCAGCAGCTTGGCCCCAGACTACAATGAGCAGTTCTTC
TRBD2	TRBJ2-7	TRBV18	-	CASSPGTSGAYEQYF	TGTGCCAGCTCCCCCGGGACTAGCGGGGCCTACGAGCAGTACTTC
TRBD1	TRBJ1-4	TRBV30	-	CAWSVLFGTENEKLFF	TGTGCCTGGAGTGTGCTTTTCGGGACAGAAAATGAAAAACTGTTTTTT
-	TRBJ1-2	TRBV5-4	-	CASSLPTPEQSYGYTF	TGTGCCAGCAGCCTTCCGACACCCGAGCAGTCCTATGGCTACACCTTC
-	TRBJ1-6	TRBV7-6	-	CASSLLLGQNLYNSPLHF	TGTGCCAGCAGCTTACTTCTCGGACAGAACTTGTATAATTCACCCCTCCACTTT
-	TRBJ1-2	TRBV21-1	-	CASGLGAYYGYTF	TGTGCCAGCGGTCTAGGGGCCTATTATGGCTACACCTTC
-	TRBJ1-5	TRBV7-2	-	CASSLTGNGDQPQHF	TGTGCCAGCAGCCTCACAGGGAACGGGGATCAGCCCCAGCATTTT
TRBD2	TRBJ2-1	TRBV10-3	-	CAISPTGTSGRGEQFF	TGTGCCATCAGCCCTACCGGGACTAGCGGGAGGGGTGAGCAGTTCTTC
-	TRBJ2-7	TRBV12-1	-	CASSPVRDRFYEQYF	TGTGCCAGCAGCCCTGTAAGGGACAGATTCTACGAGCAGTACTTC
TRBD1	TRBJ1-2	TRBV7-9	-	CASSLEQGYGYTF	TGTGCCAGCAGCTTAGAACAGGGGTATGGCTACACCTTC
-	TRBJ1-5	TRBV19	-	CASSRTWGDQPQHF	TGTGCCAGTAGTCGGACATGGGGGGATCAGCCCCAGCATTTT
-	TRBJ2-3	TRBV11-3	-	CASSRGLSGSTDTQYF	TGTGCCAGCAGCCGGGGCCTTAGCGGAAGCACAGATACGCAGTATTTT
TRBD2	TRBJ2-3	TRBV10-3	-	CAISESGLAGTDTQYF	TGTGCCATCAGTGAGTCGGGTCTAGCGGGGACAGATACGCAGTATTTT
-	TRBJ2-1	TRBV18	-	CASSRGNEQFF	TGTGCCAGCTCCCGGGGTAATGAGCAGTTCTTC
-	TRBJ1-1	TRBV9	-	CASSVVASNTEAFF	TGTGCCAGCAGCGTAGTTGCGTCGAACACTGAAGCTTTCTTT
TRBD2	TRBJ2-1	TRBV9	-	CASSGVAGELNEQFF	TGTGCCAGCAGCGGAGTAGCGGGAGAGCTAAATGAGCAGTTCTTC
-	TRBJ1-1	TRBV19	-	CASTRGFENTEAFF	TGTGCCAGTACTAGAGGGTTTGAGAACACTGAAGCTTTCTTT
TRBD2	TRBJ2-1	TRBV9	-	CASTGGRLNNEQFF	TGTGCCAGCACCGGCGGGAGATTAAACAATGAGCAGTTCTTC
-	TRBJ1-1	TRBV19	-	CASSLGGFSSEAFF	TGTGCCAGTAGTCTCGGCGGGTTCTCTAGTGAAGCTTTCTTT
TRBD1	TRBJ1-2	TRBV28	-	CASSLPWTNRGGGYTF	TGTGCCAGCAGTTTACCTTGGACTAACAGGGGCGGGGGCTACACCTTC
-	TRBJ1-5	TRBV3-1/TRBV3-2	-	CASSQGAADVRQPQHF	TGTGCCAGCAGCCAAGGTGCAGCAGATGTCAGGCAGCCCCAGCATTTT
-	TRBJ2-1	TRBV7-2	-	CASSFQETRVYNEQFF	TGTGCCAGCAGCTTTCAGGAGACTAGAGTCTACAATGAGCAGTTCTTC